This TCR beta chain originates from a study of CD8 T cells in ankylosing spondylitis. Trimming stripped 4 bases from V and 0 bases from J, with 11 bases between. The CDR3 consists of 16 residues. Germline CDR1 reads SGHNT; CDR2 reads YYREEE (reference sequence). General study points: Earlier work had already found some motif variants in reactive arthritis synovial fluid and blood. Matched ankylosing spondylitis synovial fluid reportedly contained a significantly enriched population of disease-linked clones.

One entry per CDR3 protein results from TCRdb running MiXCR on the 5' RACE reads. The sample yields approximately 240,000 distinct CDR3 sequences, roughly 25% seen once. This clonotype showed up just a few times. Its antigen is currently unknown. This clonotype was obtained from a male donor with ankylosing spondylitis or in good health (not recorded which). Source material: blood, either unsorted or a sorted T cell fraction (not recorded which). The J gene is TRBJ2-6, the V gene TRBV5-4, with D tentatively TRBD1 (6 bases). Here the CDR3 reads CASSAQTGSGANVLTF. As DNA, the CDR3 is TGTGCCAGCAGCGCCCAGACAGGCTCTGGGGCCAACGTCCTGACTTTC.